These 14 T cell receptor beta chains were sequenced from one sample in a study of blood T cell repertoires in COVID-19. The repertoire was sequenced with immunoSEQ multiplex PCR; TCRdb's copy has only in-frame clones and lacks some. This sample yields 250,000 to 300,000 clones, of which 85% to 90% are seen a single time; roughly 1.6% belongs to the top ten. The material sequenced was peripheral blood. The source is a woman aged 40 to 50 who had recovered from COVID-19.

The rearrangement links TRBV7-9 to TRBJ1-5, with D possibly TRBD1 on 6 matching bases. Trimming shortened V by 3 bases and J by 3 bases, and 12 bases separated the two germline ends. CDR1 is SEHNR, CDR2 FQNEAQ, per germline (reference sequence). CDR3 length: 15 residues. This CDR3 reads CASSFRGRDNQPQHF. CDR3 bases: TGTGCCAGCAGCTTTAGGGGGAGAGACAATCAGCCCCAGCATTTT.

This clone was counted once. The chain carries TRBV9 and TRBJ1-1; D gene ambiguous. The CDR3 sequence is 14 residues long. CDR1 SGDLS and CDR2 YYNGEE come from the germline V gene. Trimming stripped 0 bases from V and 4 bases from J, with 10 bases between. This CDR3 is CASSVVGEGTEAFF. For the CDR3, the DNA is TGTGCCAGCAGCGTAGTCGGGGAAGGCACTGAAGCTTTCTTT.

V and J are TRBV6-5 and TRBJ1-2, with TRBD1 as a possible D gene (5 bases). Germline CDR1 MNHEY, CDR2 SVGAGI. Between the trimmed V and J ends, which lost 6 bases and 6 bases, there was a span of 20 bases. The CDR3 sequence is 15 residues long. CDR3 region: CASSQEWQGGHGYTF. The CDR3 DNA reads as TGTGCCAGCAGCCAGGAGTGGCAGGGCGGCCATGGCTACACCTTC.

CDR3 DNA sequence: TGCGCCAGCAGGAGGTTCCTCTCCCAGGAGACCCAGTACTTC. Protein sequence: CASRRFLSQETQYF. The chain uses TRBV5-1 and TRBJ2-5, with D uncertain. The ends were cut back, 5 bases at V and 5 bases at J, with 16 bases in the middle. The CDR3 length is 14 residues. CDR1 and CDR2 from the germline V gene are SGHRS and YFSETQ.

In DNA form, the CDR3 reads TGCGCCAGCAGCTTGGCTAGCGGGGGGGAAGGAGAGACCCAGTACTTC. This translates into CASSLASGGEGETQYF. This chain connects TRBV5-1 to TRBJ2-5; 12 nucleotides agree with TRBD2. The CDR3 is 16 residues long. The trim removed 0 bases at V and 4 bases at J, leaving 4 bases unmatched. CDR1 and CDR2 from the germline V gene are SGHRS and YFSETQ.

This clone was counted between two and nine times. The genes are TRBV27 and TRBJ1-1; 7 nucleotides align to TRBD1. V shed 8 bases, J shed 4 bases, and the junction held 7 bases outside the gene matches. Germline V CDR1 and CDR2: MNHEY, SMNVEV (reference sequence). This CDR3 has 13 residues. The CDR3 nucleotides are TGTGCCAGCCGGAGGGGGCGATTCACTGAAGCTTTCTTT. This codes for CASRRGRFTEAFF.

The J gene is TRBJ2-1, the V gene TRBV23-1, with a weak D call TRBD2 (5 bases). TRBV23-1 is treated as an ORF (open reading frame) with a function not yet certain. V shed 2 bases and J shed 0 bases, with 11 bases lying between them. The CDR3 is 16 amino acids. The CDR3 DNA reads as TGCGCCAGCAGTCAACGGACTCTGAGCTCCTACAATGAGCAGTTCTTC. Translation: CASSQRTLSSYNEQFF.

This clone was seen a handful of times. The rearrangement uses TRBV18 and TRBJ2-4, with 12 bases that match TRBD2. J was trimmed by 6 bases and V by 3 bases; bases with no gene match: 12. Germline values: CDR1 KGHSH, CDR2 LQKENI. This CDR3 is 18 amino acids long. DNA of the CDR3: TGTGCCAGCTCACCTTCTGAACTAGCGGGGGGACGAGGAAACATTCAGTACTTC. Its translation is CASSPSELAGGRGNIQYF.

The chain uses TRBV18 and TRBJ1-1; no reliable D call. The germline V and J ends were trimmed by 2 bases and 6 bases, with 10 bases remaining between them. The germline V gene has CDR1 KGHSH and CDR2 LQKENI. The CDR3 runs to 13 residues. CDR3 in DNA: TGTGCCAGCTCACCAACGAGGGTCGCTGAAGCTTTCTTT. Translated, it gives CASSPTRVAEAFF.

A note on this clone: The sample holds other DNA sequences that translate to the same CDR3. The CDR3 is CASSLGSSYEQYF. CDR3 nucleotide sequence: TGTGCCAGCAGCTTGGGCAGCTCCTACGAGCAGTACTTC. The chain employs TRBV5-4 and TRBJ2-7; no firm D call. The V end was cut by 0 bases, the J end by 0 bases, with 4 bases between. Germline V lookup: CDR1 SGHNT, CDR2 YYREEE (reference sequence). The CDR3 totals 13 residues. The whole variable domain, filled in from reference TRBV5-4 and TRBJ2-7, reads ETGVTQSPTHLIKTRGQQVTLRCSSQSGHNTVSWYQQALGQGPQFIFQYYREEENGRGNFPPRFSGLQFPNYSSELNVNALELDDSALYLCASSLGSSYEQYFGPGTRLTVT.

In DNA form, the CDR3 reads TGTGCCAGCAGCCGGGGACAGAACTATGGCTACACCTTC. It is translated as CASSRGQNYGYTF. The chain links TRBV7-3 to TRBJ1-2, with 7 positions matching TRBD1. J gave up 2 bases and V 5 bases, and 2 bases lay outside the gene matches. This CDR3 has 13 amino acids. Germline V gene lookup returns CDR1 SGHTA and CDR2 FQGTGA.

The genes are TRBV5-1 and TRBJ1-3; D is unresolved. The CDR3 covers 14 residues. Germline loops: CDR1 SGHRS, CDR2 YFSETQ. Between the trimmed V and J ends, which lost 1 base and 0 bases, there was a span of 5 bases. The CDR3 reads CASSLTDSGNTIYF. The DNA for the CDR3 is TGCGCCAGCAGCTTGACAGACTCTGGAAACACCATATATTTT.

The chain combines TRBV5-1 with TRBJ1-5, with D unresolved. Trimming took off 0 bases at V and 5 bases at J, with 9 bases between the two ends. This CDR3 comprises 14 residues. CDR1 SGHRS and CDR2 YFSETQ come from the germline V gene. The CDR3 loop reads CASSLVPGDQPQHF. The CDR3 bases are TGCGCCAGCAGCTTGGTACCAGGCGATCAGCCCCAGCATTTT.

This clone was recorded many times. J is TRBJ1-2 and V is TRBV7-3, with TRBD1 as a possible D gene (6 bases). The CDR3 is 15 residues long. Per germline, CDR1 SGHTA and CDR2 FQGTGA. Trimming took off 0 bases at V and 6 bases at J, with 14 bases between the two ends. The DNA for the CDR3 is TGTGCCAGCAGCTTAACCCCCGGACAGATTCATGGCTACACCTTC. Its protein is CASSLTPGQIHGYTF.